This TCR beta chain was observed in a study of blood T cell repertoires in COVID-19. Study details: Samples taken during acute and convalescent COVID-19 were collected in the United States, Italy and Spain. PBMCs, B-cell-depleted T cells, or T cells were the source of the cDNA or gDNA that made up the material.

V trimming: 4 bases; J trimming: 7 bases; junction bases outside the gene matches: 12. The CDR3 runs to 15 residues. CDR1 SGHNT and CDR2 YYREEE come from the germline V gene (reference sequence). Source study methods: Reference gene primer amplification gave estimated nucleated cell counts. Generated by immunoSEQ multiplex PCR, the TCRdb table keeps only in-frame clones and is missing some. For V, J and clone size, that table is used; D and trimming come from the DNA. The data contain about 240,000 clones, roughly nine tenths of them seen just once; the ten biggest clones take up roughly 5.8%. This chain joins TRBV5-4 and TRBJ2-7, with TRBD2 matching over 9 bases. The sequenced sample consisted of peripheral blood. This TCR was sampled from a man between 60 and 75 years old with acute or convalescent COVID-19. Written as DNA, the CDR3 is TGTGCCAGCAGCGTGACTAGCGGACTCTCCCGAGAGCAGTACTTC. Protein sequence: CASSVTSGLSREQYF.